The 13 T cell receptor beta chains below were found in one sample sequenced in a study of OX40 agonist ivuxolimab in advanced cancers. Data came from immunoSEQ multiplex PCR; TCRdb stores just in-frame clones and leaves some out. This table holds about 71,000 clones, 80% to 90% found once. The sample was CD4+ or CD8+ T cells sorted from blood, taken in a trial of the OX40 agonist ivuxolimab. These receptors came from an adult with an advanced solid tumor such as melanoma, head and neck, liver or kidney cancer.

This chain links TRBV2 with TRBJ2-1, with unresolved D. The germline gives CDR1 SNHLY, CDR2 FYNNEI. The CDR3 is made up of 14 amino acids. Trimming pared 5 bases from V and 5 bases from J, leaving 13 bases between. The CDR3 nucleotides read TGTGCCAGCAGTCCCACCCGACTGGACAATGAGCAGTTCTTC. Amino acids: CASSPTRLDNEQFF.

V and J are TRBV11-1 and TRBJ1-1; D remains ambiguous. V gave up 5 bases and J gave up 4 bases, with 14 bases separating them. CDR3 length: 14 residues. The germline CDR1 and CDR2 sequences are SGHAT and FQDESV (reference sequence). CDR3 in DNA: TGTGCCAGCAGCCTTCTGGACTGGGGCACTGAAGCTTTCTTT. Residues: CASSLLDWGTEAFF.

The V gene is TRBV19, the J gene TRBJ2-5; possible D gene TRBD1, 5 bases. The V end was cut by 4 bases, the J end by 0 bases, with 6 bases between. Germline values: CDR1 LNHDA, CDR2 SQIVND (reference sequence). This CDR3 spans 13 amino acids. The chain's CDR3 is CASSKGDQETQYF. Written as DNA, the CDR3 is TGTGCCAGTAGTAAAGGGGACCAAGAGACCCAGTACTTC.

This clone appeared a single time. V and J are TRBV27 and TRBJ2-1; 9 bases map to TRBD2. The CDR3 has 16 residues. Germline V gives CDR1 MNHEY, CDR2 SMNVEV (reference sequence). Germline trimming cut 5 bases from V and 7 bases from J; bases unmatched to any gene: 12. DNA for the CDR3: TGTGCCAGCAGTAGACTTAGCGGGAGCGCCGGAAATGAGCAGTTCTTC. It is translated as CASSRLSGSAGNEQFF.

The rearrangement joins TRBV7-8 to TRBJ1-4; the D is unclear. The germline V gene has CDR1 SGHVS and CDR2 FQNEAQ. This CDR3 region has 17 residues. The germline V and J ends were trimmed by 1 base and 0 bases, with 12 bases remaining between them. The CDR3: CASSLERYATTNEKLFF. The CDR3 region has the DNA TGTGCCAGCAGCTTAGAAAGATATGCTACAACTAATGAAAAACTGTTTTTT.

The chain employs TRBV5-1 and TRBJ1-1; 7 nucleotides line up with TRBD1. Losses at the gene ends were 7 bases for V and 0 bases for J; bases not matched to a gene: 9. The germline CDR1 and CDR2 sequences are SGHRS and YFSETQ. The CDR3 has 15 residues. CDR3 DNA sequence: TGCGCCAGCGCTCCAGAGACAGGGCTGAACACTGAAGCTTTCTTT. The encoded protein is CASAPETGLNTEAFF. Filled out from reference TRBV5-1 and TRBJ1-1, the complete variable domain reads KAGVTQTPRYLIKTRGQQVTLSCSPISGHRSVSWYQQTPGQGLQFLFEYFSETQRNKGNFPGRFSGRQFSNSRSEMNVSTLELGDSALYLCASAPETGLNTEAFFGQGTRLTVV.

In its sample, this clone is medium-sized. The chain couples TRBV19 to TRBJ1-4; D is possibly TRBD1 (5 bases). Germline loops: CDR1 LNHDA, CDR2 SQIVND (reference sequence). The CDR3 has 17 amino acids. V shed 5 bases and J shed 8 bases, with 24 bases lying between them. The CDR3 spells CASSSLPGAATHEKLFF. In DNA form, the CDR3 reads TGTGCCAGTAGTTCCCTCCCCGGGGCCGCCACCCACGAAAAACTGTTTTTT.

The rearrangement links TRBV7-2 to TRBJ2-7; TRBD2 matches 14 bases. The CDR3 totals 18 residues. Trimming took 5 bases from V and 2 from J; bases not matched to a gene: 11. The germline V gene has CDR1 SGHTA and CDR2 FQGNSA. CDR3 protein: CASSPYPGTSGGTYEQYF. The CDR3 coding sequence is TGTGCCAGCAGCCCATACCCCGGGACTAGCGGGGGCACCTACGAGCAGTACTTC. Using reference TRBV7-2 and TRBJ2-7 for the parts outside the CDR3, the full variable domain is GAGVSQSPSNKVTEKGKDVELRCDPISGHTALYWYRQSLGQGLEFLIYFQGNSAPDKSGLPSDRFSAERTGGSVSTLTIQRTQQEDSAVYLCASSPYPGTSGGTYEQYFGPGTRLTVT.

This clone turned up a few times. V and J are TRBV15 and TRBJ1-1; no firm D call. CDR3 size: 12 residues. Trimming removed 1 base at V and 11 bases at J, with 11 bases between. CDR1 and CDR2 (germline): LNHNV, YYDKDF (reference sequence). The CDR3 sequence: CATSRVGLRAFF. The CDR3 DNA sequence: TGTGCCACCAGCAGAGTTGGATTGAGGGCTTTCTTT.

This chain joins TRBV11-3 and TRBJ1-2; TRBD1 matches 8 bases. The V and J ends lost 3 bases and 3 bases, in that order; junction bases with no gene match: 12. CDR3 length equals 17 residues. Germline CDR1 reads SGHNT; CDR2 reads YENEEA. The CDR3 DNA sequence: TGTGCCAGCAGCTTCAGCGCCGGGACAGGAGGGGACTATGGCTACACCTTC. As protein: CASSFSAGTGGDYGYTF.

The rearrangement links TRBV30 to TRBJ2-2; a weak D match, TRBD2 (6 bases). Trimming took 3 bases from V and 2 from J, leaving 10 bases between them. This CDR3 is 14 amino acids long. Germline assignment: CDR1 GTSNPN and CDR2 SVGIG (reference sequence). The CDR3 DNA follows: TGTGCCTGGAGGCCGGGAGCAAACACCGGGGAGCTGTTTTTT. Protein sequence: CAWRPGANTGELFF.

V is TRBV6-1 and J is TRBJ1-2, with D tentatively TRBD1 (5 bases). V lost 7 bases and J 6 bases, leaving 15 bases between the germline ends. The CDR3 spans 13 residues. The germline V gene has CDR1 MNHNS and CDR2 SASEGT. The CDR3 DNA reads TGTGCCAGCAAGGGGCGGGAGTACGATGGCTACACCTTC. Translated, it gives CASKGREYDGYTF.

The chain has TRBV4-3 and TRBJ2-3, with TRBD2 matching 12 bases. The germline CDR1 and CDR2 sequences are LGHNA and YSLEER. The CDR3 is 15 residues long. Germline trimming cut 4 bases from V and 4 bases from J; bases unmatched to any gene: 3. DNA for the CDR3: TGCGCCAGCAGCCTGACTAGCGGGAGCGCAGATACGCAGTATTTT. It codes for CASSLTSGSADTQYF.